These T cell receptor beta chains were read from a single sample in a study of cytomegalovirus exposure and HLA in healthy donors. Libraries were prepared by immunoSEQ multiplex PCR; TCRdb keeps only in-frame clonotypes and omits some of them. The sample has more than 150,000 clones; approximately 78% are singletons. Sequenced material: PBMCs. These receptors came from a male donor in good health and CMV-seronegative. CDR3s include the opening cysteine and the closing phenylalanine or tryptophan. A D gene is named only where the DNA matches it firmly. The listing skips clone size in some rows; elsewhere it reads once, few, many or a size class.

V gene	D gene	clone size	J gene	CDR3 protein	CDR3 DNA
TRBV6-5	NA	NA	TRBJ1-4	CASSYYINEKLFF	TGTGCCAGCAGTTACTATATAAATGAAAAACTGTTTTTT
TRBV6-6	NA	NA	TRBJ1-2	CGTETRTDYGYTF	TGTGGTACGGAAACCCGGACAGACTATGGCTACACCTTC
TRBV6-4	TRBD2	few	TRBJ2-2	CASSGTSTGELFF	TGTGCCAGCAGTGGGACTAGCACCGGGGAGCTGTTTTTT
TRBV7-3	TRBD2	NA	TRBJ2-5	CASSLGGASGRRQTQYF	TGTGCCAGCAGCTTAGGGGGGGCTAGCGGGAGGAGGCAGACCCAGTACTTC
TRBV27	NA	NA	TRBJ2-1	CASGLQGFSSYNEQFF	TGTGCCAGCGGCCTACAGGGTTTTAGCTCCTACAATGAGCAGTTCTTC
TRBV29-1	NA	NA	TRBJ1-1	CSALGLGTEAFF	TGCAGCGCCCTCGGGTTGGGCACTGAAGCTTTCTTT
TRBV7-9	NA	once	TRBJ2-7	CASSLADRNYEQYF	TGTGCCAGCAGCTTAGCAGACAGGAACTACGAGCAGTACTTC
TRBV19	NA	NA	TRBJ1-1	CASSMNTGLGTEAFF	TGTGCCAGTAGTATGAATACGGGGTTGGGCACTGAAGCTTTCTTT
TRBV7-3	TRBD2	NA	TRBJ2-1	CASSSSSGRKYNEQFF	TGTGCCAGCAGCTCATCTAGCGGGAGGAAATACAATGAGCAGTTCTTC
TRBV28	TRBD2	NA	TRBJ2-3	CASSFSGTSGKDTQYF	TGTGCCAGCAGTTTTTCCGGGACTAGCGGGAAAGATACGCAGTATTTT
TRBV9	NA	NA	TRBJ1-1	CASSPGGARGAFF	TGTGCCAGCAGCCCTGGGGGGGCGCGGGGTGCTTTCTTT
TRBV6-1	TRBD1	once	TRBJ1-5	CASSENRGSNQPQHF	TGTGCCAGCAGTGAGAACAGGGGGAGCAATCAGCCCCAGCATTTT
TRBV5-4	TRBD1	NA	TRBJ2-7	CASSLGGQGAPLSYEQYF	TGTGCCAGCAGCTTGGGGGGACAGGGGGCTCCTCTCTCCTACGAGCAGTACTTC
TRBV4-3	TRBD1	NA	TRBJ1-1	CASSQDAGGRRTEAFF	TGCGCCAGCAGCCAAGATGCAGGGGGGAGAAGAACTGAAGCTTTCTTT
TRBV2	NA	few	TRBJ1-1	CASRGPTGSNTEAFF	TGTGCCAGCAGAGGGCCGACAGGATCGAACACTGAAGCTTTCTTT
TRBV13	NA	NA	TRBJ2-2	CASSLDPSSGELFF	TGTGCCAGCAGCTTAGACCCTAGCTCAGGGGAGCTGTTTTTT
TRBV7-9	NA	NA	TRBJ2-1	CASNLAATYNEQFF	TGTGCCAGCAACCTCGCGGCTACCTACAATGAGCAGTTCTTC
TRBV5-6	NA	NA	TRBJ1-2	CASSFTGDGYTF	TGTGCCAGCAGCTTTACAGGTGATGGCTACACCTTC
TRBV19	NA	NA	TRBJ2-6	CAAKTVISGANVLTF	TGTGCCGCGAAGACTGTTATCTCTGGGGCCAACGTCCTGACTTTC
TRBV5-1	NA	NA	TRBJ2-7	CASSPTSPTYEQYF	TGCGCCAGCAGCCCCACTAGCCCTACTTACGAGCAGTACTTC
TRBV10-3	NA	NA	TRBJ2-7	CAISELPGEVEQYF	TGTGCCATCAGTGAGTTGCCGGGGGAAGTCGAGCAGTACTTC
TRBV6-1	NA	NA	TRBJ1-2	CASSDRQGYGYTF	TGTGCCAGCAGTGACCGCCAGGGCTATGGCTACACCTTC
TRBV5-6	NA	NA	TRBJ1-1	CASSLAGFLAFF	TGTGCCAGCAGCTTGGCCGGGTTTCTCGCTTTCTTT
TRBV4-3	TRBD2	few	TRBJ2-2	CASSRDTSGGAANTGELFF	TGCGCCAGCAGCCGAGATACTAGCGGGGGGGCCGCGAACACCGGGGAGCTGTTTTTT
TRBV11-2	NA	NA	TRBJ2-1	CASSISGTYNEQFF	TGTGCCAGCAGCATTTCGGGGACCTACAATGAGCAGTTCTTC
TRBV7-2	TRBD2	NA	TRBJ2-2	CASSFGLAVYGELFF	TGTGCCAGCAGCTTCGGACTAGCGGTCTACGGGGAGCTGTTTTTT
TRBV7-9	NA	NA	TRBJ2-3	CASSLLEDTQYF	TGTGCCAGCAGCTTATTAGAGGATACGCAGTATTTT
TRBV19	NA	few	TRBJ1-3	CASSISITGMRSGNTIYF	TGTGCCAGTAGTATATCTATCACAGGGATGAGGTCTGGAAACACCATATATTTT
TRBV15	TRBD2	NA	TRBJ2-7	CATSYLGGYEQYF	TGTGCCACCTCCTATCTGGGGGGGTACGAGCAGTACTTC
TRBV18	TRBD2	NA	TRBJ2-1	CASSPTSASYNEQFF	TGTGCCAGCTCACCGACTAGCGCCTCCTACAATGAGCAGTTCTTC
TRBV6-5	NA	NA	TRBJ2-3	CASSVTVASTDTQYF	TGTGCCAGCAGCGTGACTGTTGCTAGCACAGATACGCAGTATTTT
TRBV6-5	TRBD2	NA	TRBJ2-5	CASSRVGGGLDEQYF	TGTGCCAGCAGTCGTGTCGGGGGAGGGTTGGATGAGCAGTACTTC
TRBV11-2	NA	few	TRBJ2-3	CAEGGVTDTQYF	TGTGCCGAAGGCGGGGTCACAGATACGCAGTATTTT